This T cell receptor beta chain was captured in a study of OX40 agonist ivuxolimab in advanced cancers. Concerning the study at large: Ivuxolimab was a fully human IgG2 agonistic monoclonal antibody targeting the costimulatory receptor OX40 (CD134). Intravenous ivuxolimab was administered to patients every 2 weeks at six dose levels: 0.01, 0.1, 0.3, 1.5, 3 and 10 mg/kg. Of the 52 patients in dose escalation, 19 had hepatocellular carcinoma, some 15 had melanoma, 9 had renal cell carcinoma and 9 had head and neck cancer. The dose-escalation cohort was almost 85% male with a mean age of approximately 60 years, ranging from roughly 20 to 80. Prior anti-PD-1, anti-PD-L1 or anti-CTLA-4 therapy was permitted, and checkpoint inhibitors had been received by roughly 42% of dose-escalation patients. Partial responses occurred in three dose-escalation patients, of whom one had hepatocellular carcinoma and two had cutaneous melanoma. The purpose of peripheral TCRbeta sequencing was to test whether ivuxolimab changed TCR sequence diversity and led to clonal T-cell expansion. The paper reports the monotherapy dose-escalation portion (N ≈ 50 patients) of the phase I ivuxolimab trial.

The germline V gene (reference sequence) supplies CDR1 SEHNR and CDR2 FQNEAQ. The CDR3 measures 14 amino acids from cysteine to phenylalanine. Kept here is only the CDR3 DNA, which spans 42 bases and is read in frame from base 1. V sheds 1 base and J sheds 6 bases, leaving 9 bases between their ends. Of note for this clone: Its antigen target is currently unknown. No much larger clonotype is one base removed from it; base qualities were not supplied.

Patients with a history of autoimmune disease or receiving systemic immunosuppression were excluded from the trial. Peripheral blood for TCR sequencing was collected from all dose cohorts at baseline, on cycle 4 day 1, and on cycle 7 day 1. Samples were obtained from an open-label, multicenter, first-in-human phase I dose-escalation trial of ivuxolimab. Adults with locally advanced or metastatic head and neck squamous cell, hepatocellular, melanoma or renal cell carcinoma were enrolled in the trial. CD4+ and CD8+ T cells were sorted separately from peripheral blood before TCR sequencing. Broader findings and caveats from the paper: After ivuxolimab, CD8+ T cells had more expanded clones than CD4+ T cells on average. In the 0.1-3.0 mg/kg groups, partial responders were among the patients with the lowest normalized peripheral clonal expansion, particularly in CD8+ T cells. Clonal expansion of both CD4+ and CD8+ blood T cells was observed from baseline to week 6 at doses 0.1 to 3.0 mg/kg. Low levels of normalized T-cell clonal expansion were also shown by some nonresponding patients. Antigen specificity was not determined for the clonally expanded peripheral T cells.

For sequencing of the TCRbeta CDR3 region, genomic DNA was extracted from the sorted cells. The immunoSEQ Assay was used to sequence the TCRbeta CDR3 regions. TCRdb retrieved this table from immuneACCESS and kept in-frame rearrangements only. Not all clones are present; in checked studies, unresolved V genes account for under half, and no reason is known for the remainder. This sample has 20,000 or so clones in its table, and around three quarters of those were observed once. The ten largest account for around 16% of the sample. Sequencing used CD4+ or CD8+ T cells sorted from blood, obtained in a trial of the OX40 agonist ivuxolimab. The chain employs TRBV7-9 and TRBJ2-2, with the D gene call left open. The sequence was obtained from an adult with an advanced solid tumor such as melanoma, head and neck, liver or kidney cancer. The base sequence is TGTGCCAGCAGCTTAGTAAATGGGGCCGGGGAGCTGTTTTTT. This translates into CASSLVNGAGELFF.